A single T cell receptor (beta chain) is shown here with its context. The antigen remains unidentified. A 5'RACE reaction primed in the constant segment made cDNA libraries of TCR alpha and TCR beta, and these carried sample barcodes and UMIs. Each CDR3 protein is one row after TCRdb ran MiXCR on the 5' RACE reads. This table holds about 400,000 distinct CDR3 sequences, more than 20% found once. This entry is derived from a study of T-cell memory formation after mild COVID-19. On the study more broadly: The TCR clusters were mostly specific to one donor. Study results and limitations: The authors left the SARS-CoV-2 specificity of second-wave clones peaking on day 37 unconfirmed.

The V and J ends lost 1 base and 6 bases respectively, with 19 bases between them. Germline CDR1 LGHNA, CDR2 YSLEER. The CDR3 is made up of 17 amino acids. Sequencing used PBMCs or a T cell subset sorted from them (not recorded which). This clonotype was sampled from an adult woman who had mild COVID-19 (a few samples of this study predate the infection). Cell type and time point are not known. The rearrangement joins TRBV4-3 to TRBJ2-1, with TRBD2 as a possible D gene (6 bases). CDR3 sequence reads: CASSQVVAASVGNEQFF. In nucleotides, the CDR3 is TGCGCCAGCAGCCAAGTCGTGGCGGCTAGCGTCGGCAATGAGCAGTTCTTC.